This T cell receptor (beta chain) comes out of a study of control samples from healthy donors and cancer patients. The repertoire was sequenced with immunoSEQ multiplex PCR; TCRdb's copy has only in-frame clones and lacks some. The sample comprises 200,000 to 250,000 clones, over 90% of which are singletons, and approximately 1.5% rests with the top ten. The trim removed 1 base at V and 7 bases at J, leaving 5 bases unmatched. The CDR3 loop spans 16 amino acids. Germline V gene data show CDR1 as LGHDT and CDR2 as YNNKEL (reference sequence). The chain recombines TRBV3-1 (or the pseudogene TRBV3-2) with TRBJ2-2; 11 bases map to TRBD2. The material sequenced was blood. The TCR was taken from a man in his fifties in good health. CDR3 protein: CASSQGLAGIGGELFF. The CDR3 nucleotides are TGTGCCAGCAGCCAAGGACTAGCGGGGATAGGCGGGGAGCTGTTTTTT.